This T cell receptor beta chain was recorded in a study of blood T cell repertoires in COVID-19 (TCRdb year 2020). As for the study more broadly: The collaborator samples originated in the United States, Italy and Spain and spanned the acute and convalescent phases of COVID-19. The prospective study material was composed of cDNA or gDNA derived from T cells, B-cell-depleted T cells, or PBMCs. The dataset comprised deeply sampled blood TCRbeta repertoires from subjects exposed to, actively infected with, or recovered from COVID-19. The repertoires were released in a freely available public database meant as a resource for research on the immune response to SARS-CoV-2. The samples were drawn from the first 160 participants of the ongoing ImmuneRACE study and from 1,254 subjects provided by 6 global collaborators. Nearly every sample came with metadata listing a de-identified subject ID, COVID-19 status, age in years and sex. HLA class I and class II types, where available, came from metadata supplied by the sample provider rather than from assay-based typing. Paper-wide results and their limitations: The quantity of clinical and demographic metadata differed by source and by participant and was supplied without curation.

Whole blood was collected in K2EDTA tubes by collaborating institutions according to the institutions' own protocols. For TCRbeta analysis, collaborators shipped samples in one of three forms: frozen whole blood, isolated PBMCs, or DNA extracted from either of those sample types. Deletion took 5 bases off V and 0 bases off J, with a span of 17 bases between the germline ends. CDR3 length: 16 amino acids, cysteine to phenylalanine. Only the CDR3 region is kept as DNA, spanning 48 bases read in frame from base 1. The germline V gene encodes CDR1 MNHEY and CDR2 SMNVEV (reference sequence). TCRbeta CDR3 regions were amplified from genomic DNA by means of the immunoSEQ Assay, a bias-controlled multiplex PCR. Per the original workflow: The number of nucleated cells in each sample was estimated from the amplification of reference gene primers within the assay. Sequence reads were collapsed and filtered to measure the absolute abundance of every unique TCRbeta CDR3 rearrangement. For each sample, productive Simpson clonality was calculated as the square root of Simpson's diversity index across productive rearrangements. TCRdb took this table from immuneACCESS and kept in-frame rearrangements with V and J called. Such tables lack part of the clones; where checked against another copy, unresolved V genes explain under half of the gap, and the rest is unexplained. The DNA gave D and trimming, while V, J and clone size come from that table. The sample table records 110,000 or so clones; roughly 75% of these occur just once. In total, the top ten clones hold about 4.5% of the sample.

Of note for this clone: It has no known antigen specificity. Nothing much larger sits one base from this clone, and base qualities are not available.

Material: peripheral blood. This receptor chain uses TRBV27 and TRBJ2-7; 6 matching bases give a weak D call of TRBD2. This clonotype was sampled from a human donor in a cohort sampled during active or convalescent COVID-19. The CDR3 here reads CASSPLGSGRSYEQYF. At the DNA level, the sequence is TGTGCCAGCAGTCCCCTCGGGAGCGGTCGCTCCTACGAGCAGTACTTC.